Below, 2 T cell receptor beta chains from the same sample are listed, as sequenced in a study of OX40 agonist ivuxolimab in advanced cancers. The data were produced by immunoSEQ multiplex PCR, yet TCRdb's version contains in-frame clones alone and is incomplete. The top ten clones hold 0.5% to 0.8% of a sample with about 110,000 clones, 85% to 95% of them seen once. The material was CD4+ or CD8+ T cells sorted from blood, obtained in a trial of the OX40 agonist ivuxolimab. Receptors originate from an adult with an advanced solid tumor such as melanoma, head and neck, liver or kidney cancer.

This rearrangement joins TRBV5-4 to TRBJ2-7, with 9 bases matching TRBD2. The J segment lost 2 bases and the V segment lost 4 bases, leaving 7 bases of the junction unmatched. This CDR3 is built from 15 residues. Germline V gene lookup returns CDR1 SGHNT and CDR2 YYREEE (reference sequence). CDR3 DNA: TGTGCCAGCAGCCCCCGGCCTAGCGGGGCCTACGAGCAGTACTTC. This translates into CASSPRPSGAYEQYF.

The chain combines TRBV6-5 with TRBJ1-1; possibly TRBD1 for D (5 bases). The CDR3 contains 12 residues. Trimming removed 6 bases from V and 4 bases from J, with 9 bases in between. Germline V gene lookup returns CDR1 MNHEY and CDR2 SVGAGI. This CDR3 is CASRRQSTEAFF. CDR3 bases: TGTGCCAGCAGGAGACAGTCCACTGAAGCTTTCTTT.